The source of this T cell receptor beta chain is a study of CD8+ T cells in alopecia areata (dated by TCRdb to the late 2010s). With regard to the full study: Treated patients were enrolled in an open-label pilot trial of oral tofacitinib at 5 to 10 mg twice daily for moderate-to-severe alopecia areata. Patients received tofacitinib for 6 to 18 months and were then followed off drug for 6 months to check for delayed response and recurrence. High-throughput TCRbeta sequencing was used to examine T cell clonal expansion in alopecia areata in both the C3H/HeJ mouse model and human patients. Scalp tissue and sorted CD4+ and CD8+ peripheral blood T cells from patchy and totalis/universalis alopecia areata patients and from healthy controls were covered by human TCRbeta sequencing. Tofacitinib-treated patients had biopsies at baseline and at 4 and 24 weeks of treatment, with a later scalp biopsy in several patients. Scalp clonality was compared among normal scalp (n=4), patchy alopecia areata scalp (n=8), and alopecia totalis/universalis scalp (n=8). RNA came from the PAXgene miRNA kit for fixed scalp, the miRNeasy kit for PBMCs, and the RNeasy kit for mouse skin. Amplification of TCRbeta CDR3 regions was done by immunoSEQ multiplex PCR using 35 Vbeta forward primers and 13 Jbeta reverse primers.

What this sample's time point label stands for: baseline before oral tofacitinib. Lesional scalp punch biopsies and peripheral blood were collected from alopecia areata patients. PBMCs were separated by density centrifugation and stained for CD3, CD4 and CD8, after which CD4+ and CD8+ T cells were sorted on a FACSAria. Libraries were prepared through the immunoSEQ multiplex PCR assay. RNA was extracted from all samples and reverse transcribed into cDNA as template for TCR sequencing. First-strand cDNA was synthesized using SuperScript III with a 2:1 mix of oligo-dT and random hexamers. Amplification bias was assessed with a synthetic immune receptor repertoire, and residual bias was removed computationally. The paper's data handling went like this. Raw reads were preprocessed to remove errors, and CDR3 was defined by IMGT conventions from the conserved cysteine to phenylalanine. Clonality was calculated as 1 minus Shannon entropy normalized by log2 of the number of productive unique TCRs. Scalp TCRbeta sequences were cross-referenced with sorted blood CD4 and CD8 repertoires so that the CD4 or CD8 identity of scalp clones could be inferred. The source is immuneACCESS, and TCRdb retained only in-frame sequences with V and J called. Part of the clones is not carried over; for the studies checked, unresolved V genes explain less than half of this, and the remainder is unexplained. Clone size and V and J calls were adopted from that table, with D and trimming inferred from the DNA. The sample profile shows 170,000 or so clones; more than 60% of them were found once. Of the sample, 1.5% to 2% falls within the top ten clones.

As encoded in the germline V gene, CDR1 is MGHRA while CDR2 is YSYEKL. Spanning cysteine to phenylalanine, the CDR3 consists of 15 amino acids. Only the CDR3 DNA is retained, 45 bases long and in frame from the first base. The V and J ends are trimmed by 0 bases and 8 bases, leaving 16 bases between them. General conclusions and limits of the study: Shared TCR sequences between patients were less evident than in mice, which may be partly attributable to HLA diversity in the patient population. Unlike mouse skin, where gammadelta T cells dominate, normal human skin contains resident alphabeta T cells that get sequenced too, which complicates analysis of the scalp TCR repertoire. Higher clonality and more expanded CD8+ clones were observed in lesional scalp than in normal scalp, particularly in alopecia totalis/universalis, a finding suggestive of antigenic drive.

The sample holds a few counts of this clone. The clone's antigen remains unknown. No much larger clone exists at a distance of one base, and base qualities are not known. Sequenced material: CD4+ T cells sorted from blood, taken at week 0. Here the chain combines TRBV4-1 and TRBJ1-1, with an unclear D gene assignment. The source of this sequence is a human donor with alopecia areata. CDR3 reads: CASSQDWELRLEAFF. Read as DNA, the sequence is TGCGCCAGCAGCCAAGATTGGGAACTGAGGCTCGAAGCTTTCTTT.